Described below is a single TCR beta chain sequence and its context. Antigen unknown. In germline, CDR1 is SGHTA, CDR2 FQGNSA. The CDR3 has 14 residues. V lost 5 bases to trimming and J lost 8 bases, with 18 bases between them. A multiplex PCR was run with 60 Vbeta primers and 13 Jbeta primers. Clones were sequenced by immunoSEQ multiplex PCR, and TCRdb holds only the in-frame ones, with some missing. The table has about 110,000 clones, about 81% seen once. This sample is drawn from a study of cytomegalovirus exposure and HLA in healthy donors. About the research overall: For the roughly 370 genotyped donors, about 79% fell within the Caucasian-associated ancestry cluster. Study-level points and caveats: In a later analysis, CMV-associated beta chains were mostly HLA-associated, it appeared. The study designated around 150 TCR beta chains cytomegalovirus-associated. Earlier analysis looked at TCR beta V segments, and most were productive about 87% or about 30% of the time.

Sequenced input: PBMCs. The rearrangement joins TRBV7-2 to TRBJ1-1, with D uncertain. This clonotype was obtained from a male donor in good health and CMV-seropositive. As DNA, the CDR3 is TGTGCCAGCAGCCTCCAGGCCTCGGCGATAGAAGCTTTCTTT. Its protein product is CASSLQASAIEAFF.